This TCR beta chain was obtained from a study of T cells in Graves' hyperthyroidism and ophthalmopathy. Researchers took RNA transcripts and amplified the TCR beta CDR3 regions from them. HTBI primers were used for first-round RT-PCR of the TCR CDR3. MiXCR, run by TCRdb on the multiplex PCR reads, gives a single entry per CDR3 protein. The repertoire holds about 480,000 distinct CDR3 sequences, with 14% as singletons. This CDR3 is built from 12 residues. CDR1 is MNHNS, CDR2 SASEGT, per germline. Between the trimmed V and J ends, which lost 6 bases and 7 bases, there was a span of 9 bases. The V and J genes are TRBV6-1 and TRBJ2-2; possible D gene TRBD1, 5 bases. The specimen sequenced was blood. The receptor's source is a woman between 18 and 29 years old with Graves' hyperthyroidism. The CDR3 bases are TGTGCCAGCAGCCTAAGGGGCGGGGAGCTGTTTTTT. This codes for CASSLRGGELFF.